The 26 T cell receptor beta chains listed next were all sequenced from one sample in a study of OX40 agonist ivuxolimab in advanced cancers. TCRdb keeps only in-frame clones here, not all; method: immunoSEQ multiplex PCR. The table includes about 83,000 clones, roughly 80% detected once. The specimen comprised CD4+ or CD8+ T cells sorted from blood, sampled in a trial of the OX40 agonist ivuxolimab. The receptors come from an adult with an advanced solid tumor such as melanoma, head and neck, liver or kidney cancer.

V and J are TRBV6-9 and TRBJ2-3; D perhaps matches TRBD2 (7 bases). This CDR3 comprises 20 residues. Germline V gene lookup returns CDR1 MNHGY and CDR2 SVAAGI. Trimming removed 4 bases from V and 6 bases from J, with 32 bases in between. CDR3 DNA sequence: TGTGCCAGCAGTTGGTGGCCGGGCTTGGGGGGGGCCAGGTGCGGGGATACGCAGTATTTT. Amino acid sequence: CASSWWPGLGGARCGDTQYF.

J is TRBJ1-1 and V is TRBV29-1; no reliable D call. The V gene's germline CDR1 is SQVTM and CDR2 ANQGSEA. The CDR3 length is 11 residues. V lost 1 base, J lost 3 bases, and 3 bases lay in between. The CDR3 region is CSVEGDTEAFF. The CDR3 DNA is TGCAGCGTTGAAGGAGACACTGAAGCTTTCTTT.

V usage is TRBV6-6 and J usage is TRBJ2-7; 7 bases map to TRBD1. J lost 13 bases, V lost 2 bases, and 8 bases had no gene match. Per the germline V gene, CDR1 is MNHNY and CDR2 is SVGAGI (reference sequence). The CDR3 length is 12 residues. The DNA for the CDR3 is TGTGCCAGCAGTTACGGGACAGAAAGGGAATACTTC. Its protein product is CASSYGTEREYF.

The CDR3 DNA is TGTGCCAGCAGCTCTCTTCAGGGCGCCTTGGGGGAAAAACTGTTTTTT. Translated, it gives CASSSLQGALGEKLFF. This chain connects TRBV7-2 to TRBJ1-4; a weak D match, TRBD1 (5 bases). Trimming left V 4 bases short and J 8 bases short, with 20 bases between. CDR3 size: 16 residues. CDR1 and CDR2 from the germline V gene are SGHTA and FQGNSA. The whole variable domain, filled in from reference TRBV7-2 and TRBJ1-4, reads GAGVSQSPSNKVTEKGKDVELRCDPISGHTALYWYRQSLGQGLEFLIYFQGNSAPDKSGLPSDRFSAERTGGSVSTLTIQRTQQEDSAVYLCASSSLQGALGEKLFFGSGTQLSVL.

This chain links TRBV28 with TRBJ2-7, with TRBD2 matching 9 bases. The J segment lost 2 bases and the V segment lost 6 bases, leaving 11 bases of the junction unmatched. CDR1 and CDR2 from the germline V gene are MDHEN and SYDVKM. This CDR3 is 16 amino acids long. CDR3 region: CASSLHLAGLTYEQYF. As DNA, the CDR3 is TGTGCCAGCAGCCTACATCTAGCGGGGCTCACCTACGAGCAGTACTTC.

The V and J genes are TRBV7-6 and TRBJ1-4; 7 positions agree with TRBD1. J gave up 7 bases and V 5 bases, and 10 bases lay outside the gene matches. The CDR3 totals 15 residues. Germline assignment: CDR1 SGHVS and CDR2 FNYEAQ. This CDR3 reads CASSLQTGRGEKLFF. CDR3 coding DNA: TGTGCCAGCAGCCTCCAGACAGGGAGGGGTGAAAAACTGTTTTTT.

CDR3 DNA: TGCGCCAGCAGCCAAGACGCCAGGGGCAATCAGCCCCAGCATTTT. It is translated as CASSQDARGNQPQHF. This sequence joins TRBV4-3 and TRBJ1-5, with D perhaps TRBD1 (5 bases). The V and J ends lost 0 bases and 2 bases respectively, with 8 bases between them. In germline, CDR1 is LGHNA, CDR2 YSLEER. The CDR3 spans 15 residues.

The gene calls are TRBV6-5 and TRBJ1-5; D is unresolved. Germline V gives CDR1 MNHEY, CDR2 SVGAGI. Trimming took off 5 bases at V and 1 base at J, with 3 bases between the two ends. This CDR3 contains 12 residues. The CDR3 DNA sequence: TGTGCCAGCAGTCAGAGCAATCAGCCCCAGCATTTT. Its protein product is CASSQSNQPQHF.

V and J are TRBV7-9 and TRBJ1-1, with D hard to call. The CDR3 covers 13 residues. V lost 1 base, J lost 1 base, and 4 bases lay in between. Germline lookup yields CDR1 SEHNR and CDR2 FQNEAQ (reference sequence). The DNA for the CDR3 is TGTGCCAGCAGCTTAGAGACGAACACTGAAGCTTTCTTT. Its translation: CASSLETNTEAFF.

The genes are TRBV7-9 and TRBJ2-3, with 9 positions matching TRBD1. The CDR3 covers 13 residues. CDR1 is SEHNR and CDR2 is FQNEAQ in the germline V gene (reference sequence). Trimming removed 6 bases from V and 4 bases from J; junction bases left unmatched: 2. The CDR3 bases are TGTGCCAGCAGACAGGGGGCGTCAGATACGCAGTATTTT. Translating it yields CASRQGASDTQYF.

This clone appeared a few times. The V call is TRBV7-8, the J call TRBJ1-5, with a weak D call TRBD1 (6 bases). Trimming shortened V by 5 bases and J by 3 bases, and 11 bases separated the two germline ends. CDR3 length equals 14 residues. Per the germline V gene, CDR1 is SGHVS and CDR2 is FQNEAQ. CDR3 in DNA: TGTGCCAGCAGCGAACAGGGTTCCAATCAGCCCCAGCATTTT. Amino acids: CASSEQGSNQPQHF. The full variable domain, rest sourced from reference TRBV7-8 and TRBJ1-5, is GAGVSQSPRYKVAKRGQDVALRCDPISGHVSLFWYQQALGQGPEFLTYFQNEAQLDKSGLPSDRFFAERPEGSVSTLKIQRTQQEDSAVYLCASSEQGSNQPQHFGDGTRLSIL.

J is TRBJ1-2 and V is TRBV27; 7 bases are shared with TRBD1. J lost 8 bases, V lost 6 bases, and 12 bases had no gene match. The CDR3 extends over 14 amino acids. The germline gives CDR1 MNHEY, CDR2 SMNVEV (reference sequence). The CDR3 loop reads CASSEKGTVWGYTF. The CDR3 bases are TGTGCCAGCAGCGAAAAGGGGACAGTCTGGGGCTACACCTTC.

As for this clone: This CDR3 is also generated by other DNA sequences in the sample. The V gene is TRBV2, the J gene TRBJ1-2; D is possibly TRBD1 (5 bases). V was pared by 1 base and J by 4 bases, with 7 bases between. Per germline, CDR1 SNHLY and CDR2 FYNNEI. The CDR3 contains 13 residues. This chain's CDR3 is CASSEEGTYGYTF. As DNA, the CDR3 is TGTGCCAGCAGTGAAGAGGGGACCTATGGCTACACCTTC.

The V and J genes are TRBV2 and TRBJ2-2, with D possibly being TRBD1 (6 bases). The CDR3 length is 15 residues. Germline V gene data show CDR1 as SNHLY and CDR2 as FYNNEI. The V end lost 3 bases, the J end lost 0 bases, and 8 bases lay between the germline ends. CDR3 protein: CASSEDRANTGELFF. For the CDR3, the DNA is TGTGCCAGCAGTGAGGACAGAGCGAACACCGGGGAGCTGTTTTTT. The full variable domain, with the rest looked up from reference TRBV2 and TRBJ2-2, is EPEVTQTPSHQVTQMGQEVILRCVPISNHLYFYWYRQILGQKVEFLVSFYNNEISEKSEIFDDQFSVERPDGSNFTLKIRSTKLEDSAMYFCASSEDRANTGELFFGEGSRLTVL.

Only a few counts were recorded for this clone. The V and J genes are TRBV6-5 and TRBJ1-5; perhaps TRBD1 as D (6 bases). Germline V lookup: CDR1 MNHEY, CDR2 SVGAGI. Trimming removed 8 bases at V and 11 bases at J, with 22 bases between. The CDR3 contains 14 residues. The CDR3 DNA is TGTGCCAGCTCATTGGGCAGCCAAACAGGGACCCAGCATTTT. Its translation is CASSLGSQTGTQHF.

This chain uses TRBV19 with TRBJ1-1; a possible D gene is TRBD1 (6 bases). Germline V gene data show CDR1 as LNHDA and CDR2 as SQIVND (reference sequence). Between the trimmed V and J ends, which lost 4 bases and 0 bases, there was a span of 12 bases. There are 15 residues in the CDR3. The CDR3 DNA is TGTGCCAGTAGTAGAGGACAGACTTTGAACACTGAAGCTTTCTTT. Translated: CASSRGQTLNTEAFF.

The chain couples TRBV10-3 to TRBJ2-5; D perhaps matches TRBD1 (6 bases). CDR1 and CDR2 from the germline V gene are ENHRY and SYGVKD. The CDR3 totals 12 residues. Trimming removed 10 bases at V and 5 bases at J, with 14 bases between. CDR3 in amino acids: CANSQGGETQYF. In nucleotides, the CDR3 is TGTGCCAACTCACAGGGTGGGGAGACCCAGTACTTC.

The chain links TRBV30 to TRBJ2-7; 7 bases agree with TRBD1. The junction had 20 bases not matched to a gene; V was cut back by 1 base and J by 5 bases. CDR1 and CDR2 (germline): GTSNPN, SVGIG (reference sequence). The CDR3 totals 18 residues. The CDR3 DNA is TGTGCCTGGAGTGCTAATGTTGTGCGTATCAGGGGGATGAACGAGCAGTACTTC. Its protein is CAWSANVVRIRGMNEQYF.

Comment on this clone: At the DNA level, this CDR3 is encoded by other sequences in the same sample as well. The CDR3 reads CASSYSTGANEKLFF. The CDR3 DNA reads as TGTGCCAGCAGTTACTCGACGGGGGCTAATGAAAAACTGTTTTTT. This rearrangement joins TRBV6-6 to TRBJ1-4; a possible D gene is TRBD1 (5 bases). V was trimmed by 0 bases and J by 3 bases, leaving 8 bases between them. CDR1 and CDR2 (germline): MNHNY, SVGAGI (reference sequence). The CDR3 contains 15 residues.

V usage is TRBV4-1 and J usage is TRBJ2-6, with a tentative D call TRBD2 (6 bases). This CDR3 is 18 amino acids long. V was pared by 3 bases and J by 0 bases, with 15 bases between. The germline gives CDR1 MGHRA, CDR2 YSYEKL. CDR3 region: CASSHGGRLDSGANVLTF. For the CDR3, the DNA is TGCGCCAGCAGCCACGGGGGAAGGCTAGACTCTGGGGCCAACGTCCTGACTTTC.

The chain joins TRBV27 to TRBJ2-1; D remains ambiguous. This CDR3 region has 13 residues. V dropped 2 bases and J dropped 12 bases, with 14 bases sitting between them. Germline V lookup: CDR1 MNHEY, CDR2 SMNVEV (reference sequence). The CDR3 DNA reads TGTGCCAGCAGTTTACGGCCCGACTCCGGGCAGTTCTTC. It is translated as CASSLRPDSGQFF.

The chain employs TRBV5-8 and TRBJ1-2; 7 bases line up with TRBD1. Per germline, CDR1 SGHTS and CDR2 YDEGEE. V shed 4 bases, J shed 7 bases, and the junction held 7 bases outside the gene matches. The CDR3 is 13 amino acids. The CDR3 nucleotides are TGTGCCAGCAGCCGCCGACAGGGAGGTGGCTACACCTTC. Residues: CASSRRQGGGYTF.

This clone was recorded a few times. This chain links TRBV7-9 with TRBJ1-3; D gene unclear. Germline V gives CDR1 SEHNR, CDR2 FQNEAQ (reference sequence). V was cut by 1 base and J by 4 bases, with 14 bases left in between. The CDR3 has 16 amino acids. This CDR3 is CASSLGAPGGGNTIYF. DNA for the CDR3: TGTGCCAGCAGCTTAGGAGCCCCAGGAGGCGGAAACACCATATATTTT.

V usage is TRBV6-1 and J usage is TRBJ2-7; D is undetermined. Germline V gene lookup returns CDR1 MNHNS and CDR2 SASEGT. Deletions cut 2 bases from V and 6 bases from J, with 23 bases between. This CDR3 contains 17 residues. CDR3 in amino acids: CASSERARSSFAPEQYF. Written as DNA, the CDR3 is TGTGCCAGCAGTGAACGCGCTAGGTCTTCTTTTGCCCCCGAGCAGTACTTC.

Concerning this clone: One end of the junction does not line up with germline, which may come from a read error. The genes are TRBV7-7 and TRBJ2-1, with 7 nucleotides matching TRBD1. The CDR3 sequence is 14 residues long. Germline-derived CDR1 and CDR2 are SSHAT and FNYEAQ (reference sequence). The CDR3 sequence is CASSLTGSPNEQFF. The CDR3 nucleotides are TGTGCTAGCAGCTTGACAGGGTCCCCTAATGAGCAGTTCTTC.

This clone was seen a single time. This sequence joins TRBV5-5 and TRBJ2-7; the D gene is possibly TRBD1 (5 bases). The ends were cut back, 4 bases at V and 2 bases at J, with 13 bases in the middle. Germline CDR1 is SGHKS and CDR2 is YYEKEE (reference sequence). The CDR3 has 14 residues. The CDR3 here is CASSAGRVTYEQYF. CDR3 nucleotide sequence: TGTGCCAGCAGCGCCGGCAGGGTAACCTACGAGCAGTACTTC. Filled out from reference TRBV5-5 and TRBJ2-7, the complete variable domain reads DAGVTQSPTHLIKTRGQQVTLRCSPISGHKSVSWYQQVLGQGPQFIFQYYEKEERGRGNFPDRFSARQFPNYSSELNVNALLLGDSALYLCASSAGRVTYEQYFGPGTRLTVT.